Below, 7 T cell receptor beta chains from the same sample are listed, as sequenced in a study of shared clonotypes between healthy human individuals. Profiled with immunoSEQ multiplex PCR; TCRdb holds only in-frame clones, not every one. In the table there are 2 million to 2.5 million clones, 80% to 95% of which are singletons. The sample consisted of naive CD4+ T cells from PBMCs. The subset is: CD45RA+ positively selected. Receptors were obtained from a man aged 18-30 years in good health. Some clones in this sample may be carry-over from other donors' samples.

The DNA for the CDR3 is TGTGCCAGCAGGCGACTAGCGCGGGGGACAGATACGCAGTATTTT. Amino acid sequence: CASRRLARGTDTQYF. V is TRBV27 and J is TRBJ2-3, with 8 bases lining up with TRBD2. Germline V CDR1 and CDR2: MNHEY, SMNVEV (reference sequence). V shed 6 bases and J 3 bases; nucleotides not matched to a gene: 8. The CDR3 is 15 residues long.

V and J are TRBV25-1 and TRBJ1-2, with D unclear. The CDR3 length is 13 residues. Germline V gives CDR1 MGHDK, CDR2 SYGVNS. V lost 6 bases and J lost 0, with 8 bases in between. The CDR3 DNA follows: TGTGCCAGCAGGGAAGGTCCTAACTATGGCTACACCTTC. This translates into CASREGPNYGYTF.

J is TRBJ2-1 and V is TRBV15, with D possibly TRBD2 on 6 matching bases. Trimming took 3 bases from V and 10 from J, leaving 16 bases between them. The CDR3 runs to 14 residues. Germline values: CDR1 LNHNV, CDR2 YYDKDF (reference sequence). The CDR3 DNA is TGTGCCACCAGCAGGCCGGGACTCAATCGGGAGCAGTTCTTC. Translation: CATSRPGLNREQFF.

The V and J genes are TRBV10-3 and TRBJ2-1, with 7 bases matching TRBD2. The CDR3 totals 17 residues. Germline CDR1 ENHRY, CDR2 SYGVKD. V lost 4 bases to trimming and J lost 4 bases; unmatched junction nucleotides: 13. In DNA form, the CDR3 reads TGTGCCATCAGTGGTCGGTCGACCGCGGGGGTTTACAATGAGCAGTTCTTC. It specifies CAISGRSTAGVYNEQFF.

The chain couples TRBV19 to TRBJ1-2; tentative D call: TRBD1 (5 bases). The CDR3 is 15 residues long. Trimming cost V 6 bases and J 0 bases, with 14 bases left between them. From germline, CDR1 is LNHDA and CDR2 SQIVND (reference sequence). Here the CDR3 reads CASSGTSLANYGYTF. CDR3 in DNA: TGTGCCAGTAGCGGGACCTCACTAGCTAACTATGGCTACACCTTC.

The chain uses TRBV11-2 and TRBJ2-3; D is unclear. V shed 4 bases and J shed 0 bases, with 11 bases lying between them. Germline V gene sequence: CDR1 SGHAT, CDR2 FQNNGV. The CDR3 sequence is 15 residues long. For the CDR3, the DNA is TGTGCCAGCAGCTCTGTGGGGTTAAGCACAGATACGCAGTATTTT. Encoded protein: CASSSVGLSTDTQYF.

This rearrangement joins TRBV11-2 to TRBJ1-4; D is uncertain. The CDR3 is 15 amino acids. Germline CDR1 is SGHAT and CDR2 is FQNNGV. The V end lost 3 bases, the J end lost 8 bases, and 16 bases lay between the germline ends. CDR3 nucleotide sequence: TGTGCCAGCAGCTTGGCAGGAGGGCTAGGGGAAAAACTGTTTTTT. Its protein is CASSLAGGLGEKLFF.